The next 8 T cell receptor beta chains were all read from a single sample in a study of OX40 agonist ivuxolimab in advanced cancers. TCRdb keeps only in-frame clones here, not all; method: immunoSEQ multiplex PCR. The sample includes 100,000 to 140,000 clones, about 91% seen only once; the top ten take around 1.2%. The material sequenced was CD4+ or CD8+ T cells sorted from blood, taken in a trial of the OX40 agonist ivuxolimab. The receptors were gathered from an adult with an advanced solid tumor such as melanoma, head and neck, liver or kidney cancer.

The J gene is TRBJ2-3, the V gene TRBV6-5, with D uncertain. The CDR3 consists of 12 residues. Trimming cost V 8 bases and J 1 base, with 7 bases left between them. CDR1 and CDR2 (germline): MNHEY, SVGAGI. The CDR3 sequence: CASREGTDTQYF. DNA of the CDR3: TGTGCCAGCCGTGAGGGCACAGATACGCAGTATTTT.

CDR3 residues: CASSLASSASGHEQFF. The CDR3 region has the DNA TGTGCCAGCAGCTTAGCCTCTAGCGCCTCGGGCCATGAGCAGTTCTTC. V is TRBV11-1 and J is TRBJ2-1; D possibly corresponds to TRBD2 (6 bases). Germline V gene lookup returns CDR1 SGHAT and CDR2 FQDESV (reference sequence). The V end lost 0 bases, the J end lost 8 bases, and 17 bases lay between the germline ends. This CDR3 has 16 amino acids.

The J gene is TRBJ1-1, the V gene TRBV7-3; D may be TRBD1 (5 bases). The germline V gene encodes CDR1 SGHTA and CDR2 FQGTGA. This CDR3 is built from 13 residues. Trimming removed 5 bases from V and 2 bases from J, with 9 bases in between. The CDR3 here is CASSRGGNTEAFF. CDR3 nucleotides: TGTGCCAGCAGCCGGGGCGGAAACACTGAAGCTTTCTTT.

This chain joins TRBV9 and TRBJ1-3, with TRBD1 matching 7 bases. CDR1 and CDR2 (germline): SGDLS, YYNGEE. J was trimmed by 2 bases and V by 4 bases; bases with no gene match: 3. The CDR3 totals 14 residues. The CDR3 sequence is CASSTGVPGNTIYF. In DNA form, the CDR3 reads TGTGCCAGCAGCACAGGGGTTCCTGGAAACACCATATATTTT.

The chain combines TRBV28 with TRBJ1-2, with a possible D match to TRBD1 (6 bases). V was trimmed by 6 bases and J by 4 bases, leaving 12 bases between them. CDR1 MDHEN and CDR2 SYDVKM come from the germline V gene. This CDR3 is built from 13 residues. CDR3 sequence reads: CASRTGLSYGYTF. The CDR3 coding sequence is TGTGCCAGCAGAACAGGGCTTAGCTATGGCTACACCTTC.

The chain employs TRBV11-3 and TRBJ2-3; 12 bases align to TRBD2. This CDR3 is 18 amino acids long. Germline trimming cut 5 bases from V and 0 bases from J; bases unmatched to any gene: 9. Germline values: CDR1 SGHNT, CDR2 YENEEA. The CDR3 spells CASSLGTSGRTSTDTQYF. The CDR3 nucleotides are TGTGCCAGCAGCCTGGGGACTAGCGGGCGCACTAGCACAGATACGCAGTATTTT.

In this sample, this clone turned up a few times. The V gene is TRBV29-1, the J gene TRBJ2-1; D may match TRBD1 or TRBD2 (5 bases each). The length of the CDR3 is 13 residues. Germline CDR1 is SQVTM and CDR2 is ANQGSEA. Trimming pared 6 bases from V and 7 bases from J, leaving 16 bases between. The CDR3 region has the DNA TGCAGCGTCGCAGGGAGTTTGGGGAATGAGCAGTTCTTC. It codes for CSVAGSLGNEQFF.

The sample holds a few counts of this clone. V gene TRBV9 combines with J gene TRBJ2-2, with D possibly TRBD2 on 6 matching bases. Germline values: CDR1 SGDLS, CDR2 YYNGEE. The CDR3 has 14 residues. Trimming took 0 bases from V and 6 from J, leaving 9 bases between them. CDR3 sequence reads: CASSVVTGAGELFF. The CDR3 nucleotides read TGTGCCAGCAGCGTAGTCACGGGGGCCGGGGAGCTGTTTTTT.